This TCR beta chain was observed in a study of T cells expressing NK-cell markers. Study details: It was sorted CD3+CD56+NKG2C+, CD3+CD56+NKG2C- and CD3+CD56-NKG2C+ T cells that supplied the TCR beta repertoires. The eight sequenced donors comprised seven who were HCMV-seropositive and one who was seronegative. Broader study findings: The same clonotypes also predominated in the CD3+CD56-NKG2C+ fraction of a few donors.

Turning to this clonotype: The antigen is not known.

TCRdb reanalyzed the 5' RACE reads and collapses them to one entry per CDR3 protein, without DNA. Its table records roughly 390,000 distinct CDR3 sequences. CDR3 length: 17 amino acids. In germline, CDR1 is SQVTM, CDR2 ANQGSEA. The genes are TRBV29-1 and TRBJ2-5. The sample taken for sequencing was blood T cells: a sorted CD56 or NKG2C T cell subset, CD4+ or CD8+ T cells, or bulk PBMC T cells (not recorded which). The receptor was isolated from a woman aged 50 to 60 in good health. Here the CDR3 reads CSVEPFKFGLGGETQYF.